This T cell receptor (beta chain) was recovered during a study of early T cells in non-severe SARS-CoV-2 infection. TCRdb called the 5' RACE reads again in MiXCR, with one record for every CDR3 protein. The repertoire holds 70,000 to 90,000 distinct CDR3 sequences, 11% seen once, with around 4.7% in the top ten. The CDR3 is 12 residues long. Trimming took 5 bases from V and 6 from J, leaving 8 bases between them. Germline lookup yields CDR1 SGHTA and CDR2 FQGNSA. Regarding this clonotype: This sequence may be a read error, since a much larger clone differs from it by one base.

The J gene is TRBJ1-5, the V gene TRBV7-2, with D hard to call. The sequence derives from an adult who was a healthcare worker with PCR-confirmed SARS-CoV-2 infection or an uninfected control (not recorded which). Material for sequencing was whole blood. The CDR3 DNA follows: TGTGCCAGCAGCCCGGACGGTCAGCCCCAGCATTTT. Protein: CASSPDGQPQHF.